This passage covers 5 T cell receptor beta chains from one sample sequenced in a study of T cell responses to AZD1222 COVID-19 vaccine (dated by TCRdb to the early 2020s). This sample's time point label indicates: about 28 days (+/-7) after the second vaccine dose. The method was the immunoSEQ multiplex PCR assay. In its TCRdb copy, this immuneACCESS table keeps in-frame sequences only and misses some clones. Where compared with another copy, unresolved V genes explain less than half of these, and the others have no known cause. This sample comprises 75,000 to 85,000 clones, 90% of them detected only once. The ten top clones hold over 1.3% of the sample. The material was peripheral blood, obtained 28 days after the second AZD1222 dose. These TCRs come from an adult who received the AZD1222 COVID-19 vaccine.

CDR3 DNA: TGTGCCAGCAGAGGGACAGGGTCCCCTGGAAACACCATATATTTT. Its translation is CASRGTGSPGNTIYF. V usage is TRBV6-5 and J usage is TRBJ1-3, with 9 bases matching TRBD1. Per the germline V gene, CDR1 is MNHEY and CDR2 is SVGAGI. V dropped 6 bases and J dropped 2; count of bases not matched to a gene: 5. The CDR3 is 15 residues long.

This clone appeared a single time. The V gene is TRBV13, the J gene TRBJ2-1, with 8 bases aligning to TRBD1. Per the germline V gene, CDR1 is PRHDT and CDR2 is FYEKMQ (reference sequence). This CDR3 contains 16 residues. Trimming took 2 bases from V and 7 from J; bases not matched to a gene: 10. DNA for the CDR3: TGTGCCAGCAGCTTATTCCTGGACAGGGCCACAAATGAGCAGTTCTTC. As protein: CASSLFLDRATNEQFF.

The rearrangement joins TRBV29-1 to TRBJ2-5, with a possible D match to TRBD2 (6 bases). Deletions cut 5 bases from V and 5 bases from J, with 15 bases between. The CDR3 has 13 amino acids. The germline gives CDR1 SQVTM, CDR2 ANQGSEA. CDR3 residues: CSVRDGGGETQYF. In DNA form, the CDR3 reads TGCAGCGTTAGGGACGGCGGAGGGGAGACCCAGTACTTC. Variable domain in full (rest from reference TRBV29-1 and TRBJ2-5): SAVISQKPSRDICQRGTSLTIQCQVDSQVTMMFWYRQQPGQSLTLIATANQGSEATYESGFVIDKFPISRPNLTFSTLTVSNMSPEDSSIYLCSVRDGGGETQYFGPGTRLLVL.

This chain links TRBV3-1 (or the pseudogene TRBV3-2) with TRBJ2-7; 9 bases line up with TRBD2. Trimming removed 1 base from V and 9 bases from J; junction bases left unmatched: 13. CDR1 is LGHDT, CDR2 YNNKEL, per germline (reference sequence). The CDR3 runs 16 residues. Here the CDR3 reads CASSQAERGALSGQYF. The CDR3 DNA follows: TGTGCCAGCAGCCAAGCCGAGCGGGGGGCCCTGAGCGGGCAGTACTTC.

The chain recombines TRBV5-4 with TRBJ2-7; D is undetermined. Between the trimmed V and J ends, which lost 1 base and 4 bases, there was a span of 15 bases. CDR3 length: 15 residues. Germline V gives CDR1 SGHNT, CDR2 YYREEE (reference sequence). CDR3 sequence (DNA): TGTGCCAGCAGCTTGTATCTGGGTGGATCTTACGAGCAGTACTTC. It is translated as CASSLYLGGSYEQYF.